These T cell receptor beta chains were read from a single sample in a study of Graves' ophthalmopathy and Graves' hyperthyroidism. TCRdb re-analysed the multiplex PCR reads in MiXCR, keeping a single row per CDR3 protein. The table lists roughly 400,000 distinct CDR3 sequences, about 17% of them singletons, with roughly 2.4% in the top ten. Sequenced input: peripheral blood. These receptors came from an adult woman with stable Graves' hyperthyroidism. Both conserved end residues are part of each CDR3. A D gene is named only where the DNA matches it firmly. Rows may omit the clone size; those that give it use once, few, many or a size class.

d_gene,j_gene,v_gene,abundance,CDR3aa,CDR3nt
.,TRBJ2-5,TRBV6-5,many,CASSYPGTPKGETQYF,TGTGCCAGCAGTTACCCCGGGACTCCGAAAGGAGAGACCCAGTACTTC
.,TRBJ1-1,TRBV30,few,CAWIGGLRQDDQIDTEAFF,TGTGCCTGGATTGGGGGATTACGACAGGATGATCAGATCGACACTGAAGCTTTCTTT
.,TRBJ2-5,TRBV10-3,many,CAISLERGETQYF,TGTGCCATCAGCTTGGAGAGGGGGGAGACCCAGTACTTC
TRBD2,TRBJ2-2,TRBV2,few,CASRSPNVAGGPSGELCF,TGTGCCAGCAGGTCCCCGAACGTAGCGGGAGGGCCCTCCGGGGAGCTGTGTTTT
TRBD1,TRBJ2-7,TRBV9,.,CASSVGTGAYEQYF,TGTGCCAGCAGCGTAGGGACAGGGGCCTACGAGCAGTACTTC
.,TRBJ2-7,TRBV7-2,many,CASRKRGQGEAEQYF,TGTGCCAGCAGAAAACGTGGGCAGGGTGAAGCCGAGCAGTACTTC
TRBD1,TRBJ1-5,TRBV19,few,CASSIQDRGGQPQHF,TGTGCCAGTAGTATTCAGGACAGGGGAGGGCAGCCCCAGCATTTT
.,TRBJ2-2,TRBV28,many,CASSLRTPNTGELFF,TGTGCCAGCAGTTTAAGGACACCCAACACCGGGGAGCTGTTTTTT
.,TRBJ1-1,TRBV7-2,many,CASSEEEGYAEAFF,TGTGCCAGCAGCGAGGAGGAGGGGTACGCTGAAGCTTTCTTT
TRBD1,TRBJ1-2,TRBV19,many,CASSTRGQGADGYTF,TGTGCCAGTAGTACCAGAGGACAGGGGGCCGATGGCTACACCTTC
.,TRBJ1-1,TRBV3-1,few,CASSQETGYTEAFF,TGTGCCAGCAGCCAAGAAACAGGGTACACTGAAGCTTTCTTT
TRBD1,TRBJ2-2,TRBV4-1,many,CASSAGQGNTGELFF,TGCGCCAGCAGCGCCGGACAGGGAAACACCGGGGAGCTGTTTTTT
TRBD2,TRBJ2-7,TRBV11-2,many,CASSLVSSGASYEQYF,TGTGCCAGCAGCTTAGTTTCCAGCGGGGCTAGCTACGAGCAGTACTTC
.,TRBJ1-1,TRBV28,few,CASSLDLGSEAFF,TGTGCCAGCAGTTTGGATTTGGGATCTGAAGCTTTCTTT
TRBD1,TRBJ1-6,TRBV20-1,many,CSARVVQGALGSPLHF,TGCAGTGCTAGAGTTGTACAGGGGGCGCTGGGTTCACCCCTCCACTTT
.,TRBJ2-7,TRBV15,many,CATSRDNGPSYEQYF,TGTGCCACCAGCAGAGATAACGGTCCATCCTACGAGCAGTACTTC
.,TRBJ1-2,TRBV19,many,CASAPTTDYGYTF,TGTGCCAGCGCACCCACGACAGACTATGGCTACACCTTC
.,TRBJ2-7,TRBV30,many,CAWSVPGMKREQYF,TGTGCCTGGAGTGTACCCGGGATGAAACGCGAGCAGTACTTC
TRBD1,TRBJ2-7,TRBV5-1,.,CASSYHSGDSDQYF,TGCGCCAGCAGCTACCACAGTGGGGACAGCGATCAGTACTTC
TRBD1,TRBJ1-4,TRBV4-1,.,CASSQWTGSEKLFF,TGCGCCAGCAGCCAGTGGACAGGGAGTGAAAAACTGTTTTTT
TRBD1,TRBJ2-2,TRBV12-3/TRBV12-4,few,CASSSDRWNTGELFF,TGTGCCAGCAGTTCGGACAGGTGGAACACCGGGGAGCTGTTTTTT
.,TRBJ1-5,TRBV28,many,CASRDLLWPQHF,TGTGCCAGCAGGGACCTCCTATGGCCCCAGCATTTT